This T cell receptor beta chain is from a study of cytotoxic CD8 clonotypes in ibrutinib-treated CLL. TCRdb's copy holds only in-frame clones and misses some; the assay was immunoSEQ multiplex PCR. The sample lists around 140,000 clones, approximately 80% occurring once. After removal of 2 bases from V and 5 bases from J, the junction contained 8 bases not matched to a gene. The CDR3 runs 15 residues. CDR1 MDHEN and CDR2 SYDVKM come from the germline V gene. The specimen was PBMCs, collected after 12 months of ibrutinib treatment. The sequence was obtained from a human donor with chronic lymphocytic leukemia. The V call is TRBV28, the J call TRBJ2-7; TRBD1 agrees at 8 bases. The CDR3 region has the DNA TGTGCCAGCAGTTTAGAGACAGGGGTGGTCCACGAGCAGTACTTC. This encodes CASSLETGVVHEQYF.